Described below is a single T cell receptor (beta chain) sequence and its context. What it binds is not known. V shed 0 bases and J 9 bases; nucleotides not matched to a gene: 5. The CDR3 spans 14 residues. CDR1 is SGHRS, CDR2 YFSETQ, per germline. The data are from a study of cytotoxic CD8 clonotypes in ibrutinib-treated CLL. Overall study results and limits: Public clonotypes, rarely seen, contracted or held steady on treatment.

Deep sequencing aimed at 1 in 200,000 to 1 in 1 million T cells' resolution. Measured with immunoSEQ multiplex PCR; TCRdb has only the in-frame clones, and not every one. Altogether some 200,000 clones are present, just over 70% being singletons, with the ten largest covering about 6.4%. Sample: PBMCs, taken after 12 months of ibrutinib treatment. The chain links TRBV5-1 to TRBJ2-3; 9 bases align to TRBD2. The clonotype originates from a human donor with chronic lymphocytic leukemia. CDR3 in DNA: TGCGCCAGCAGCTTGGCAGCGGGGGGTCAAACGCAGTATTTT. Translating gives CASSLAAGGQTQYF.